What follows are 19 T cell receptor beta chains derived from one specimen sequenced in a study of blood T cell repertoires in COVID-19. Here immunoSEQ multiplex PCR was the method, and the copy in TCRdb shows in-frame clones only, minus some. The table records some 220,000 clones, over 60% of them present only once. The sequenced sample consisted of peripheral blood. The receptors derive from a woman in her seventies with acute or convalescent COVID-19.

This clone was counted only a few times. The J gene is TRBJ2-3, the V gene TRBV24-1; possible D gene TRBD1, 5 bases. This CDR3 region has 16 residues. CDR1 KGHDR and CDR2 SFDVKD come from the germline V gene. The V end lost 0 bases, the J end lost 6 bases, and 15 bases lay between the germline ends. DNA for the CDR3: TGTGCCACCAGTGATTTGGATAGGGGTGACGAGGATACGCAGTATTTT. Its translation is CATSDLDRGDEDTQYF.

The gene calls are TRBV5-1 and TRBJ2-7, with TRBD1 as a possible D gene (8 bases). V lost 0 bases and J 4 bases, leaving 29 bases between the germline ends. The CDR3 covers 20 residues. The germline gives CDR1 SGHRS, CDR2 YFSETQ. The CDR3: CASSLAGGQGAPTRLYEQYF. Here the CDR3 DNA reads TGCGCCAGCAGCTTGGCCGGGGGGCAGGGGGCCCCAACCCGACTATACGAGCAGTACTTC. Based on the CDR3 plus reference TRBV5-1 and TRBJ2-7, the full variable domain is KAGVTQTPRYLIKTRGQQVTLSCSPISGHRSVSWYQQTPGQGLQFLFEYFSETQRNKGNFPGRFSGRQFSNSRSEMNVSTLELGDSALYLCASSLAGGQGAPTRLYEQYFGPGTRLTVT.

V usage is TRBV18 and J usage is TRBJ2-5; the match to TRBD2 covers 7 bases. CDR1 is KGHSH, CDR2 LQKENI, per germline. V gave up 6 bases and J gave up 2 bases; unmatched junction bases: 6. The CDR3 contains 14 residues. In DNA, the CDR3 is TGTGCCAGCTCCCCCACCGGGGGGCAAGAGACCCAGTACTTC. Translating gives CASSPTGGQETQYF. The whole variable domain, remainder taken from reference TRBV18 and TRBJ2-5, is NAGVMQNPRHLVRRRGQEARLRCSPMKGHSHVYWYRQLPEEGLKFMVYLQKENIIDESGMPKERFSAEFPKEGPSILRIQQVVRGDSAAYFCASSPTGGQETQYFGPGTRLLVL.

The rearrangement joins TRBV5-6 to TRBJ2-3, with 13 bases lining up with TRBD2. The trim removed 3 bases at V and 5 bases at J, leaving 3 bases unmatched. Germline V gene lookup returns CDR1 SGHDT and CDR2 YYEEEE. The CDR3 spans 15 residues. This CDR3 is CASSWGLAGKDTQYF. The CDR3 DNA reads TGTGCCAGCAGCTGGGGACTAGCGGGGAAAGATACGCAGTATTTT.

V and J are TRBV9 and TRBJ2-2, with D possibly being TRBD1 (6 bases). Germline V lookup: CDR1 SGDLS, CDR2 YYNGEE. Trimming shortened V by 3 bases and J by 6 bases, and 9 bases separated the two germline ends. This CDR3 comprises 13 residues. The CDR3, as DNA: TGTGCCAGCAGCGCTACAGGGTCCGGGGAGCTGTTTTTT. It codes for CASSATGSGELFF.

This chain connects TRBV6-6 to TRBJ1-1, with 9 bases fitting TRBD1. The CDR3 length is 13 residues. V was clipped by 8 bases and J by 1 base; unmatched bases: 2. Germline V gene data show CDR1 as MNHNY and CDR2 as SVGAGI (reference sequence). The CDR3 is CASRDRENTEAFF. The DNA of the CDR3 is TGTGCCAGCCGGGACAGGGAGAACACTGAAGCTTTCTTT.

V is TRBV29-1 and J is TRBJ1-1; 7 bases line up with TRBD1. The germline V gene encodes CDR1 SQVTM and CDR2 ANQGSEA. V lost 3 bases and J lost 5; bases outside the gene matches: 6. The CDR3 loop spans 13 amino acids. This chain's CDR3 is CSVDDRAGTEAFF. The CDR3 nucleotides are TGCAGCGTTGACGACAGGGCAGGGACTGAAGCTTTCTTT.

The chain has TRBV6-5 and TRBJ2-3, with 8 bases aligning to TRBD2. The junction had 4 bases not matched to a gene; V was cut back by 4 bases and J by 1 base. Germline values: CDR1 MNHEY, CDR2 SVGAGI. This CDR3 comprises 15 residues. CDR3 region: CASSSPTSGTDTQYF. CDR3 nucleotide sequence: TGTGCCAGCAGTTCTCCGACTAGCGGCACAGATACGCAGTATTTT.

V is TRBV24-1 and J is TRBJ1-5; 7 bases line up with TRBD1. CDR1 is KGHDR and CDR2 is SFDVKD in the germline V gene. V lost 7 bases to trimming and J lost 0 bases; unmatched junction nucleotides: 11. The CDR3 runs to 17 residues. CDR3 DNA: TGTGCCACCAGCTCCGGGACAGAAAACTTTAGCAATCAGCCCCAGCATTTT. It specifies CATSSGTENFSNQPQHF.

This chain joins TRBV5-5 and TRBJ2-5, with 9 positions matching TRBD1. The trim removed 3 bases at V and 4 bases at J, leaving 4 bases unmatched. Germline-derived CDR1 and CDR2 are SGHKS and YYEKEE (reference sequence). This CDR3 has 14 amino acids. Here the CDR3 reads CASSWGQGRETQYF. The CDR3 region has the DNA TGTGCCAGCAGCTGGGGACAGGGTAGAGAGACCCAGTACTTC.

V and J are TRBV2 and TRBJ1-1; 7 bases match TRBD1. Trimming cost V 7 bases and J 8 bases; bases outside gene matches: 10. This CDR3 spans 13 amino acids. Germline V lookup: CDR1 SNHLY, CDR2 FYNNEI. CDR3 nucleotide sequence: TGTGCCAGCATCCTTCTACAGGGGCTAGAAGCTTTCTTT. This gives the protein CASILLQGLEAFF.

V is TRBV27 and J is TRBJ2-7; TRBD2 is a possible D gene (6 bases). CDR3 length: 15 residues. CDR1 and CDR2 from the germline V gene are MNHEY and SMNVEV (reference sequence). V lost 4 bases and J lost 9, with 22 bases in between. The CDR3 DNA follows: TGTGCCAGCAGTTCATCCCGGGAGAGACGAGCCGGGCAGTACGTC. As protein: CASSSSRERRAGQYV.

This chain connects TRBV10-3 to TRBJ2-7; D may be TRBD2 (5 bases). Germline V gene data show CDR1 as ENHRY and CDR2 as SYGVKD. Trimming took off 7 bases at V and 6 bases at J, with 19 bases between the two ends. The CDR3 totals 14 residues. CDR3 in amino acids: CAIKRSLEVVEQYF. The CDR3 nucleotides read TGTGCCATCAAAAGGAGTCTGGAGGTAGTCGAGCAGTACTTC.

CDR3 region: CASSFYPGTGGGTNEKLFF. CDR3 DNA: TGTGCCAGCAGCTTCTACCCCGGGACGGGGGGGGGAACTAATGAAAAACTGTTTTTT. The V call is TRBV7-8, the J call TRBJ1-4; a weak D match, TRBD1 (5 bases). Per germline, CDR1 SGHVS and CDR2 FQNEAQ. V was pared by 3 bases and J by 1 base, with 21 bases between. The CDR3 spans 19 residues. Full variable domain (outside the CDR3, taken from reference TRBV7-8 and TRBJ1-4): GAGVSQSPRYKVAKRGQDVALRCDPISGHVSLFWYQQALGQGPEFLTYFQNEAQLDKSGLPSDRFFAERPEGSVSTLKIQRTQQEDSAVYLCASSFYPGTGGGTNEKLFFGSGTQLSVL.

The J gene is TRBJ2-5, the V gene TRBV7-8; 14 nucleotides agree with TRBD2. The J segment lost 5 bases and the V segment lost 4 bases, leaving 6 bases of the junction unmatched. This CDR3 has 16 residues. Germline V gene data show CDR1 as SGHVS and CDR2 as FQNEAQ. The CDR3 loop reads CASSSTSGGAGETQYF. The CDR3 nucleotides are TGTGCCAGCAGCTCGACTAGCGGGGGGGCCGGGGAGACCCAGTACTTC.

This rearrangement joins TRBV11-2 to TRBJ2-3; TRBD1 is a possible D gene (5 bases). The V and J ends lost 1 base and 4 bases respectively, with 6 bases between them. This CDR3 region has 13 residues. In germline, CDR1 is SGHAT, CDR2 FQNNGV. In DNA form, the CDR3 reads TGTGCCAGCAGCTTAGGGGGCCCAGATACGCAGTATTTT. Amino acid sequence: CASSLGGPDTQYF.

This chain links TRBV12-3 or TRBV12-4 with TRBJ1-1; D is uncertain. This CDR3 comprises 12 residues. The V and J ends lost 3 bases and 4 bases respectively, with 6 bases between them. The chain's CDR3 is CASSFGLTEAFF. The CDR3 coding sequence is TGTGCCAGCAGTTTTGGGCTCACTGAAGCTTTCTTT.

Concerning this clone: Different DNA sequences within this sample yield the same CDR3. The chain links TRBV9 to TRBJ2-2; 10 nucleotides agree with TRBD1. The CDR3 extends over 15 amino acids. CDR1 is SGDLS and CDR2 is YYNGEE in the germline V gene. Germline trimming cut 3 bases from V and 6 bases from J; bases unmatched to any gene: 5. CDR3 nucleotides: TGTGCCAGCAGCGCCGACAGGGGGCTAGCCGGGGAGCTGTTTTTT. Its protein is CASSADRGLAGELFF. Filled out from reference TRBV9 and TRBJ2-2, the complete variable domain reads DSGVTQTPKHLITATGQRVTLRCSPRSGDLSVYWYQQSLDQGLQFLIQYYNGEERAKGNILERFSAQQFPDLHSELNLSSLELGDSALYFCASSADRGLAGELFFGEGSRLTVL.

The CDR3 reads CASSPSWGAGPPDTQYF. CDR3 DNA sequence: TGTGCCAGCAGCCCCTCCTGGGGAGCGGGGCCCCCAGATACGCAGTATTTT. The rearrangement uses TRBV3-1 (or the pseudogene TRBV3-2) and TRBJ2-3; TRBD2 aligns across 7 bases. Trimming took 4 bases from V and 4 from J; bases not matched to a gene: 14. CDR1 and CDR2 from the germline V gene are LGHDT and YNNKEL (reference sequence). CDR3 size: 17 residues.